A selection of T cell receptor beta chains follows, all from one sample in a study of beta chain features in type 1 diabetes. Method: immunoSEQ multiplex PCR; TCRdb's copy keeps in-frame clones and lacks some. The profile shows around 180,000 clones, around 7.9% of them singletons. What was sequenced was central memory CD4+ T cells from blood. Receptors were obtained from a man between 18 and 29 years old with type 1 diabetes. CDR3s include the opening cysteine and the closing phenylalanine or tryptophan. Each record gives: J gene, V gene, CDR3 length, CDR3 protein.

>TRBJ2-5|TRBV10-1|15
CASSAGQGFPETQYF
>TRBJ2-1|TRBV10-1|15
CASSESGRSGNEQFF
>TRBJ1-2|TRBV5-1|17
CASSLDSQTASNYGYTF
>TRBJ2-1|TRBV28|17
CASGRTSGGTGYNEQFF
>TRBJ2-7|TRBV27|14
CASSTQGGSYEQYF
>TRBJ1-6|TRBV5-6|15
CASSLGAGNNSPLHF
>TRBJ2-1|TRBV7-2|14
CASSLAGGPEEQFF
>TRBJ1-5|TRBV5-4|13
CASSLDQNQPQHF
>TRBJ2-5|TRBV6-1|13
CASLGTSKETQYF
>TRBJ2-1|TRBV11-2|16
CASRPLGGRSYNEQFF
>TRBJ2-1|TRBV14|15
CASSQQGTLLGRKFF
>TRBJ1-2|TRBV25-1|12
CASSISNYGYTF
>TRBJ2-3|TRBV6-5|14
CASSYSLAGDTQYF
>TRBJ2-5|TRBV6-7|17
CASSNGRTSGPGKTQYF
>TRBJ2-1|TRBV28|16
CASLAGGLVTGNEQFF
>TRBJ2-3|TRBV28|17
CASSQGLTSGGADTQYF
>TRBJ1-2|TRBV5-1|12
CASNPGGQGYTF
>TRBJ1-1|TRBV7-6|16
CASSSGTGGIHTEAFF
>TRBJ1-2|TRBV9|12
CASSVDGDGYTF
>TRBJ2-1|TRBV7-2|16
CASSLGWRSSYNEQFF
>TRBJ2-1|TRBV28|14
CASRRGQGANEQFF
>TRBJ2-1|TRBV11-2|14
CASGAGGTYNEQFF
>TRBJ2-7|TRBV7-2|15
CASSPGLAGVDEQYF
>TRBJ2-2|TRBV2|14
CASGQGRNTGELFF
>TRBJ2-7|TRBV28|14
CASSLPPGIHEQYF
>TRBJ2-3|TRBV11-2|15
CASSLGTVQADTQYF
>TRBJ1-1|TRBV5-4|14
CASSLGGGNTEAFF
>TRBJ1-2|TRBV30|15
CAWSVPGRGNYGYTF
>TRBJ1-1|TRBV6-6|14
CASRMNDKNTEAFF
>TRBJ1-1|TRBV5-1|13
CASSYKKNTEAFF
>TRBJ2-2|TRBV7-9|15
CASSGGSSPAGELFF
>TRBJ2-7|TRBV10-2|15
CASSVADAKSYEQYF
>TRBJ1-1|TRBV14|15
CASSPAGFGRTEAFF
>TRBJ2-3|TRBV29-1|14
CSVVLDREQDTQYF
>TRBJ1-6|TRBV2|13
CARRTDGNSPLHF
>TRBJ1-5|TRBV28|15
CASSFGTGGRQPQHF
>TRBJ2-1|TRBV19|16
CASSLSSGTSYNEQFF
>TRBJ1-2|TRBV7-9|12
CASSLELFGYTF
>TRBJ2-3|TRBV10-2|15
CASREAGGMVDTQYF
>TRBJ1-1|TRBV4-3|15
CASSHLGAGGTEAFF
>TRBJ1-5|TRBV2|14
CASSEETGNQPQHF
>TRBJ2-7|TRBV28|14
CASSLLASSYEQYF
>TRBJ1-5|TRBV9|15
CASGAGSSEGQPQHF
>TRBJ2-5|TRBV7-2|15
CASSINRGQGETQYF
>TRBJ2-3|TRBV29-1|12
CSVSGTSDTQYF